The clone carrying this TCR beta chain has only one observation. Reverse transcription of roughly 0.45 to 1 ug RNA was carried out with random hexamers. Using its own MiXCR run on the immunoSEQ multiplex PCR reads, TCRdb lists one record per CDR3 protein. Of 73,000 or so distinct CDR3 sequences detected, about 95% appear once; the ten largest clones hold approximately 0.38%. Trimming cost V 0 bases and J 7 bases, with 7 bases left between them. Germline assignment: CDR1 LGHNT and CDR2 FRNRAP. The CDR3 consists of 13 residues. These data are taken from a study of CD8 T cells in Susac syndrome. Sequencing was done on a sample of CD8+ T cells from PBMCs. This chain connects TRBV12-5 to TRBJ2-1; the D is unclear. This clonotype originated in a human donor with multiple sclerosis. In DNA, the CDR3 is TGTGCTAGTGGTTTGGTACCTATAAATGAGCAGTTCTTC. It codes for CASGLVPINEQFF. The whole variable domain, filled in from reference TRBV12-5 and TRBJ2-1, reads DARVTQTPRHKVTEMGQEVTMRCQPILGHNTVFWYRQTMMQGLELLAYFRNRAPLDDSGMPKDRFSAEMPDATLATLKIQPSEPRDSAVYFCASGLVPINEQFFGPGTRLTVL.